Here is one T cell receptor beta chain with its context. Its target is not known. This sample was included in a study of shared clonotypes between healthy human individuals. Broader study findings: Clonotype sharing among donors, it was expected, would be affected by sequencing depth.

Only Caucasian adults living in Nashville, Tennessee served as donors. Each unsorted PBMC replicate got 300 ng genomic DNA, 25,000 to 30,000 genomes. Original processing notes: Owing to the provision of junction-only sequences devoid of quality scores by immunoSEQ, filtering differed. Sequenced by immunoSEQ multiplex PCR; TCRdb stores in-frame clones only, minus some. From that table come the V and J calls and clone size; the DNA was used to work out D and trimming. The sample shows 450,000 to 650,000 clones, around 78% of them seen only once. The CDR3 consists of 13 residues. The junction had 7 bases not matched to a gene; V was cut back by 6 bases and J by 5 bases. Looked up from germline, CDR1 is MNHEY and CDR2 is SVGAGI.

The clonotype originates from a woman aged 40-49 years in good health. Some clones in this sample may be carry-over from other donors' samples. This rearrangement joins TRBV6-5 to TRBJ2-7; TRBD2 agrees at 7 bases. Sequencing input: PBMCs. The DNA for the CDR3 is TGTGCCAGCAGCACTAGCGAAGGGGACGAGCAGTACTTC. Translating gives CASSTSEGDEQYF.